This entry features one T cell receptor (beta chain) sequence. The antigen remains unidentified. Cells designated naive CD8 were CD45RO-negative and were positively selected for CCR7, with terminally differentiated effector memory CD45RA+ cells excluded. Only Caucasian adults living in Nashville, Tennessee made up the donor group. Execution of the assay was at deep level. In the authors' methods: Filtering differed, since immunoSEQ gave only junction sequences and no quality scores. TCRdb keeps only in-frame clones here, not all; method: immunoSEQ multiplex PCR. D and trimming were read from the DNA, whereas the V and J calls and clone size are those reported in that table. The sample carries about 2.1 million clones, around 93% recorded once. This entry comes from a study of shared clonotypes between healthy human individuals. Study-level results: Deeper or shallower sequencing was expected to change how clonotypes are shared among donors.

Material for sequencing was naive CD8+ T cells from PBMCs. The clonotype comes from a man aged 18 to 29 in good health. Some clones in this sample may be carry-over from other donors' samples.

The CDR3 loop reads CASSAGTSGVPPNEQYF. In nucleotides, the CDR3 is TGTGCCAGCAGCGCCGGGACTAGCGGAGTACCTCCTAACGAGCAGTACTTC. V is TRBV7-9 and J is TRBJ2-7; 11 nucleotides line up with TRBD2. Unmatched junction bases numbered 14, after V lost 5 bases and J lost 5 bases. CDR3 length equals 17 residues. Per germline, CDR1 SEHNR and CDR2 FQNEAQ (reference sequence).